These 25 T cell receptor beta chains originate from one sample sequenced in a study of T cells in Graves' hyperthyroidism and ophthalmopathy. What was amplified from RNA transcripts were TCR beta CDR3 regions. Using the HTBI primer set, a first-round RT-PCR was run on the TCR CDR3. TCRdb reanalysed the multiplex PCR reads using MiXCR and keeps one entry per CDR3 protein. The table lists approximately 620,000 distinct CDR3 sequences, about 14% of them singletons. Sequencing input: blood. These receptors were taken from a woman aged 25 to 39 with Graves' hyperthyroidism that later progressed to Graves' ophthalmopathy.

Notes on this clonotype: At one of its ends the junction is not consistent with the germline gene, which may arise from a read error. Here the CDR3 DNA reads TGTGCCAGCTCACCAACCGCGCTTAAGGGGAACGCCGGGGAGCTGTTTTTT. It specifies CASSPTALKGNAGELFF. The chain carries TRBV18 and TRBJ2-2; possibly TRBD1 for D (5 bases). The germline V gene has CDR1 KGHSH and CDR2 LQKENI. The CDR3 has 17 residues.

This clonotype came up a few times. The gene calls are TRBV19 and TRBJ1-1, with a tentative D call TRBD1 (6 bases). V dropped 10 bases and J dropped 0 bases, with 15 bases sitting between them. Per the germline V gene, CDR1 is LNHDA and CDR2 is SQIVND (reference sequence). This CDR3 spans 14 amino acids. CDR3 region: CATGLQGMNTEAFF. In nucleotides, the CDR3 is TGTGCCACGGGGTTACAGGGAATGAACACTGAAGCTTTCTTT.

This clonotype was seen repeatedly, ten times or more. This chain links TRBV20-1 with TRBJ2-3; TRBD2 aligns across 7 bases. Per germline, CDR1 DFQATT and CDR2 SNEGSKA (reference sequence). The length of the CDR3 is 15 residues. Losses at the gene ends were 0 bases for V and 5 bases for J; bases not matched to a gene: 8. CDR3 sequence reads: CSARDRSGMIDTQYF. CDR3 DNA: TGCAGTGCTAGAGATCGAAGCGGGATGATAGATACGCAGTATTTT.

Only a few counts were recorded for this clonotype. The V call is TRBV30, the J call TRBJ2-2; 7 bases map to TRBD2. Germline V gene sequence: CDR1 GTSNPN, CDR2 SVGIG (reference sequence). The CDR3 runs to 14 residues. The trim removed 5 bases at V and 1 base at J, leaving 4 bases unmatched. CDR3 in DNA: TGTGCCTGGGGGGGGGGAAGGAACACCGGGGAGCTGTTTTTT. Translating it yields CAWGGGRNTGELFF.

V gene TRBV7-9 combines with J gene TRBJ2-7; TRBD1 agrees at 9 bases. Germline V gene sequence: CDR1 SEHNR, CDR2 FQNEAQ (reference sequence). J gave up 6 bases and V 5 bases, and 14 bases lay outside the gene matches. There are 16 residues in the CDR3. The CDR3 is CASSRTSGTGRSEQYF. DNA for the CDR3: TGTGCCAGCAGCCGAACATCCGGGACAGGGAGATCCGAGCAGTACTTC.

In its sample, this clonotype was seen many times. The CDR3 loop is CASSLGQGATIESEKLFF. DNA for the CDR3: TGTGCCAGCAGCTTAGGACAGGGGGCCACTATCGAGTCAGAAAAACTGTTTTTT. The J gene is TRBJ1-4, the V gene TRBV11-2; TRBD1 agrees at 10 bases. CDR3 length: 18 amino acids. Germline-derived CDR1 and CDR2 are SGHAT and FQNNGV. Losses at the gene ends were 1 base for V and 8 bases for J; bases not matched to a gene: 13.

Many counts were recorded for this clonotype. This chain joins TRBV20-1 and TRBJ1-4, with no clear D. There are 14 residues in the CDR3. Looked up from germline, CDR1 is DFQATT and CDR2 is SNEGSKA (reference sequence). V gave up 4 bases and J gave up 0 bases, with 9 bases separating them. The CDR3 spells CSATQAATNEKLFF. CDR3 nucleotide sequence: TGCAGTGCTACCCAGGCAGCAACTAATGAAAAACTGTTTTTT.

The chain uses TRBV4-3 and TRBJ2-7, with no clear D. Germline V CDR1 and CDR2: LGHNA, YSLEER. This CDR3 spans 15 amino acids. The V and J ends lost 0 bases and 7 bases respectively, with 16 bases between them. The CDR3 spells CASSQDQPAVGEQYF. The CDR3 bases are TGCGCCAGCAGCCAAGATCAACCCGCCGTGGGTGAGCAGTACTTC.

For this clonotype: Just one base apart from a much larger clone, this may be a read error. The V gene is TRBV11-3, the J gene TRBJ2-3, with D possibly called TRBD1 or TRBD2 (5 bases each). There are 17 residues in the CDR3. Looked up from germline, CDR1 is SGHNT and CDR2 is YENEEA. The V end lost 5 bases, the J end lost 6 bases, and 24 bases lay between the germline ends. The DNA of the CDR3 is TGTGCCAGCAGCCTAGCTTGGCCGGGACGGGGCGTCGATACGCAGTATTTT. Protein: CASSLAWPGRGVDTQYF.

This clonotype was seen at least ten times. The chain employs TRBV20-1 and TRBJ2-7; the match to TRBD2 covers 16 bases. The CDR3 runs to 17 residues. Trimming cost V 1 base and J 0 bases; bases outside gene matches: 3. Germline values: CDR1 DFQATT, CDR2 SNEGSKA (reference sequence). The CDR3 loop is CSARAGTSGRDSYEQYF. The CDR3 DNA is TGCAGTGCTAGAGCCGGGACTAGCGGGAGGGACTCCTACGAGCAGTACTTC.

This clonotype was seen repeatedly, ten times or more. CDR3 in DNA: TGTGCCAGCAGTCCTCAAACAGCGACATCTGGAAACACCATATATTTT. The encoded protein is CASSPQTATSGNTIYF. This chain links TRBV12-3 or TRBV12-4 with TRBJ1-3, with D unresolved. Between the trimmed V and J ends, which lost 5 bases and 1 base, there was a span of 15 bases. The CDR3 loop spans 16 amino acids.

This clonotype occurred many times. This chain connects TRBV5-1 to TRBJ2-7; no definite D call. The CDR3 is 14 amino acids. Trimming took off 4 bases at V and 2 bases at J, with 13 bases between the two ends. CDR1 and CDR2 from the germline V gene are SGHRS and YFSETQ. CDR3 DNA sequence: TGCGCCAGCAGCAACGTCGAAAGCGCCTACGAGCAGTACTTC. Protein: CASSNVESAYEQYF.

This clonotype was counted at least ten times. V usage is TRBV20-1 and J usage is TRBJ2-3, with 8 bases identical to TRBD2. CDR1 DFQATT and CDR2 SNEGSKA come from the germline V gene (reference sequence). This CDR3 has 15 amino acids. With V trimmed by 5 bases and J by 2 bases, 9 bases remained unmatched. The CDR3: CSAQSPGGLTDTQYF. The CDR3 DNA reads as TGCAGTGCTCAGAGCCCGGGAGGGCTCACAGATACGCAGTATTTT.

This clonotype was seen more than once but under ten times. CDR3 in DNA: TGTGCCAGTAGTATAGATAGTCGGGAATCGAACACCGGGGAGCTGTTTTTT. Encoded protein: CASSIDSRESNTGELFF. The chain couples TRBV19 to TRBJ2-2, with TRBD2 as a possible D gene (5 bases). The ends were cut back, 0 bases at V and 0 bases at J, with 11 bases in the middle. CDR1 is LNHDA, CDR2 SQIVND, per germline (reference sequence). The CDR3 spans 17 residues.

The chain employs TRBV7-9 and TRBJ1-1, with D maybe TRBD1 (6 bases). The CDR3 extends over 12 amino acids. V gave up 5 bases and J gave up 11 bases, with 15 bases separating them. Germline assignment: CDR1 SEHNR and CDR2 FQNEAQ (reference sequence). The CDR3 protein is CASSPRTVDAFF. The CDR3 DNA is TGTGCCAGCAGCCCAAGGACAGTTGACGCTTTCTTT.

This clonotype has just a few counts. The V call is TRBV5-1, the J call TRBJ1-5, with D tentatively TRBD1 (5 bases). Germline V gives CDR1 SGHRS, CDR2 YFSETQ. V lost 4 bases and J 6 bases, leaving 17 bases between the germline ends. This CDR3 has 15 residues. CDR3 region: CASSPGGGSAQPQHF. The CDR3 DNA follows: TGCGCCAGCAGCCCCGGCGGGGGGTCGGCTCAGCCCCAGCATTTT. Combining the CDR3 with reference TRBV5-1 and TRBJ1-5 gives the whole variable domain KAGVTQTPRYLIKTRGQQVTLSCSPISGHRSVSWYQQTPGQGLQFLFEYFSETQRNKGNFPGRFSGRQFSNSRSEMNVSTLELGDSALYLCASSPGGGSAQPQHFGDGTRLSIL.

This clonotype was seen at least ten times. CDR3: CASSLDGGTGANVLTF. The CDR3 DNA follows: TGTGCCAGCAGCTTAGATGGGGGGACTGGGGCCAACGTCCTGACTTTC. The genes are TRBV11-3 and TRBJ2-6, with TRBD2 as a possible D gene (6 bases). The CDR3 runs 16 residues. Trimming cost V 0 bases and J 2 bases, with 8 bases left between them. Germline V gene data show CDR1 as SGHNT and CDR2 as YENEEA.

Many counts were recorded for this clonotype. The chain joins TRBV5-1 to TRBJ2-1; D is undetermined. Germline values: CDR1 SGHRS, CDR2 YFSETQ. Trimming stripped 1 base from V and 5 bases from J, with 4 bases between. This CDR3 is built from 12 residues. CDR3 protein: CASSLWNNEQFF. CDR3 DNA sequence: TGCGCCAGCAGCTTGTGGAACAATGAGCAGTTCTTC. The whole variable domain, remainder taken from reference TRBV5-1 and TRBJ2-1, is KAGVTQTPRYLIKTRGQQVTLSCSPISGHRSVSWYQQTPGQGLQFLFEYFSETQRNKGNFPGRFSGRQFSNSRSEMNVSTLELGDSALYLCASSLWNNEQFFGPGTRLTVL.

In its sample, this clonotype was seen many times. This chain uses TRBV2 with TRBJ1-3; D may be TRBD1 (6 bases). Germline CDR1 and CDR2: SNHLY and FYNNEI. Trimming left V 6 bases short and J 0 bases short, with 9 bases between. CDR3 length equals 14 residues. CDR3 residues: CASSRDISGNTIYF. The DNA of the CDR3 is TGTGCCAGCAGCAGGGACATCTCTGGAAACACCATATATTTT.

This clonotype has only a few counts. V is TRBV19 and J is TRBJ2-2; D is unresolved. Trimming removed 2 bases at V and 6 bases at J, with 7 bases between. Germline loops: CDR1 LNHDA, CDR2 SQIVND (reference sequence). This CDR3 comprises 13 residues. CDR3 coding DNA: TGTGCCAGTAGTATAACGGGCGCCGGGGAGCTGTTTTTT. Its protein product is CASSITGAGELFF.

This clonotype occurred many times. This chain uses TRBV11-3 with TRBJ2-5, with a weak D call TRBD2 (5 bases). The V gene's germline CDR1 is SGHNT and CDR2 YENEEA. V lost 5 bases, J lost 2 bases, and 12 bases lay in between. CDR3 size: 14 residues. CDR3 amino acids: CASSARRDQETQYF. For the CDR3, the DNA is TGTGCCAGCAGCGCCCGCCGGGATCAAGAGACCCAGTACTTC.

This clonotype was picked up many times. The chain is built from TRBV6-1 and TRBJ1-1; D gene unclear. The CDR3 runs to 13 residues. The germline V gene has CDR1 MNHNS and CDR2 SASEGT. V shed 5 bases and J shed 8 bases, with 15 bases lying between them. As DNA, the CDR3 is TGTGCCAGCAGTCCTCCCTCGGGGTCCGAAGCTTTCTTT. This encodes CASSPPSGSEAFF.

In its sample, this clonotype was seen a few times. The CDR3 bases are TGCGCCAGCAGCCAGGGGTCTCCAACAGATACGCAGTATTTT. Its translation: CASSQGSPTDTQYF. V gene TRBV5-1 combines with J gene TRBJ2-3, with a possible D match to TRBD1 (6 bases). Germline V gene sequence: CDR1 SGHRS, CDR2 YFSETQ. V lost 4 bases, J lost 3 bases, and 12 bases lay in between. This CDR3 comprises 14 residues. Full variable domain (outside the CDR3, taken from reference TRBV5-1 and TRBJ2-3): KAGVTQTPRYLIKTRGQQVTLSCSPISGHRSVSWYQQTPGQGLQFLFEYFSETQRNKGNFPGRFSGRQFSNSRSEMNVSTLELGDSALYLCASSQGSPTDTQYFGPGTRLTVL.

In its sample, this clonotype was seen a few times. V gene TRBV20-1 combines with J gene TRBJ2-7, with D maybe TRBD1 (6 bases). V lost 0 bases, J lost 2 bases, and 17 bases lay in between. The CDR3 extends over 16 amino acids. The germline V gene encodes CDR1 DFQATT and CDR2 SNEGSKA (reference sequence). The chain's CDR3 is CSARDRQAFPPYEQYF. Here the CDR3 DNA reads TGCAGTGCTAGAGATAGACAGGCCTTTCCGCCCTACGAGCAGTACTTC.

This clonotype appeared a few times. The V call is TRBV30, the J call TRBJ1-2, with 7 bases lining up with TRBD1. Trimming at V came to 7 bases and at J to 4 bases, leaving 21 bases not matched to a gene. The germline V gene encodes CDR1 GTSNPN and CDR2 SVGIG (reference sequence). This CDR3 is built from 17 residues. The CDR3 DNA reads as TGTGCCTTACCCATGCGGAGCCGGGACAGAAGTTCCTATGGCTACACCTTC. Its protein product is CALPMRSRDRSSYGYTF. Filled out from reference TRBV30 and TRBJ1-2, the complete variable domain reads SQTIHQWPATLVQPVGSPLSLECTVEGTSNPNLYWYRQAAGRGLQLLFYSVGIGQISSEVPQNLSASRPQDRQFILSSKKLLLSDSGFYLCALPMRSRDRSSYGYTFGSGTRLTVV.